This T cell receptor beta chain appears in the sequencing data of a study of shared clonotypes between healthy human individuals. This CDR3 is 15 amino acids long. Germline V lookup: CDR1 LGHNA, CDR2 YSLEER. V shed 3 bases and J shed 2 bases, with 11 bases lying between them. Under the authors' procedure: Filtering was not the same, since immunoSEQ gave junction-only sequences without quality scores. Using immunoSEQ multiplex PCR, the repertoire was profiled, and TCRdb retains in-frame clones only, with some absent. V, J and clone size reflect that table, while D and trimming were determined from the DNA. Of about 2.4 million clones listed, under 95% are singletons. General observations from the study: Naive subsets, compared against memory subsets, generally had larger estimated richness values. Approximately 5% was the fraction of naive CD4 clonotypes found shared across several donors. Rarefaction showed sorted-subset sequencing was incomplete despite large depth.

As for this clone: The antigen remains undetermined.

The V gene is TRBV4-3, the J gene TRBJ1-5; tentative D call: TRBD1 (6 bases). The receptor's source is a man younger than 35 in good health. Some clones in this sample may be carry-over from other donors' samples. The sequencing sample was made of naive CD4+ T cells from PBMCs. Subset: CD45RA+ positively selected. In DNA form, the CDR3 reads TGCGCCAGCAGCCAGTGGGGGGGCGGCAATCAGCCCCAGCATTTT. It encodes CASSQWGGGNQPQHF.